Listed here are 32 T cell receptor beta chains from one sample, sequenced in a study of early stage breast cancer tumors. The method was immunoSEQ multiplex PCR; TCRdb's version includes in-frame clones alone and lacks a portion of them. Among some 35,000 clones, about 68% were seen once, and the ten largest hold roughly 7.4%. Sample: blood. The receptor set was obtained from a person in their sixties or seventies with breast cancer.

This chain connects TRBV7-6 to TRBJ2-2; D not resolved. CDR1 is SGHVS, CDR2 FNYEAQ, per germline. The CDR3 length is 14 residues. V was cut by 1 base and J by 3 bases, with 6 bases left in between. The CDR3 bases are TGTGCCAGCAGCTTAGGATCGGACACCGGGGAGCTGTTTTTT. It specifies CASSLGSDTGELFF.

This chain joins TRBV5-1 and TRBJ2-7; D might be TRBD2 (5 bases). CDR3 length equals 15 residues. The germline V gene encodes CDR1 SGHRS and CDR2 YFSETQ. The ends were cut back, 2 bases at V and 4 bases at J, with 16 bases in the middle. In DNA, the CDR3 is TGCGCCAGCAGCTTCGGTATAGACTATACTTACGAGCAGTACTTC. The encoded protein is CASSFGIDYTYEQYF.

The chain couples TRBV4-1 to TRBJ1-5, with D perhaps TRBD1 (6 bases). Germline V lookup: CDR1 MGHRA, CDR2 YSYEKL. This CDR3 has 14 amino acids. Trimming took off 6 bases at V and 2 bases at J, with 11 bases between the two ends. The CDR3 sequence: CASRQTGRNQPQHF. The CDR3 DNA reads TGCGCCAGCAGGCAGACAGGACGCAATCAGCCCCAGCATTTT.

CDR3 sequence: CASRPAGGEGDTQYF. The CDR3 DNA reads TGTGCCAGCAGGCCTGCGGGGGGGGAGGGTGATACGCAGTATTTT. V and J are TRBV2 and TRBJ2-3; 9 bases align to TRBD2. With V trimmed by 6 bases and J by 6 bases, 10 bases remained unmatched. The CDR3 length is 15 residues. Germline V lookup: CDR1 SNHLY, CDR2 FYNNEI.

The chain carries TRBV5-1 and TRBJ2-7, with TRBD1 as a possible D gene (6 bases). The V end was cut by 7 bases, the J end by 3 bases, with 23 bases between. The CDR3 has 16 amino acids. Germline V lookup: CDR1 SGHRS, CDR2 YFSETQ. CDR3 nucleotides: TGCGCCAGCCATCCCACAAAGGGGGAGATGTGCTACGAGCAGTACTTC. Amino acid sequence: CASHPTKGEMCYEQYF.

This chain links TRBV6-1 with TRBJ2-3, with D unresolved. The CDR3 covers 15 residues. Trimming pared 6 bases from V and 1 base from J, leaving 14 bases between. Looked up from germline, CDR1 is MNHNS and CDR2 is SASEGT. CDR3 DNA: TGTGCCAGCAGCCCCAAGGATGGCCGCACAGATACGCAGTATTTT. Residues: CASSPKDGRTDTQYF.

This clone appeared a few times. Written as DNA, the CDR3 is TGTGCCAGCAGCACCGGACAGGGGATTGGCGAGCAGTACTTC. It specifies CASSTGQGIGEQYF. The V and J genes are TRBV5-4 and TRBJ2-7, with 9 bases matching TRBD1. Per the germline V gene, CDR1 is SGHNT and CDR2 is YYREEE (reference sequence). The CDR3 runs 14 residues. J lost 6 bases, V lost 4 bases, and 8 bases had no gene match.

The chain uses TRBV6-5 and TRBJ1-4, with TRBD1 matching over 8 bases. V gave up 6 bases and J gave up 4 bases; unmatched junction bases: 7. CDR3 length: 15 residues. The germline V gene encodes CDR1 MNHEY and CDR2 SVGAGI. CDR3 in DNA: TGTGCCAGCAGCCGGACAGGGCTAAATAATGAAAAACTGTTTTTT. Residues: CASSRTGLNNEKLFF.

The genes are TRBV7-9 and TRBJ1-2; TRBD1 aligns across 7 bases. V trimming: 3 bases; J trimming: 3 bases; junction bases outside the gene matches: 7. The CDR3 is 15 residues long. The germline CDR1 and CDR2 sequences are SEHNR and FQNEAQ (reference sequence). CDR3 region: CASSFRTGWDYGYTF. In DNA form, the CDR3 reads TGTGCCAGCAGCTTCAGGACAGGTTGGGACTATGGCTACACCTTC.

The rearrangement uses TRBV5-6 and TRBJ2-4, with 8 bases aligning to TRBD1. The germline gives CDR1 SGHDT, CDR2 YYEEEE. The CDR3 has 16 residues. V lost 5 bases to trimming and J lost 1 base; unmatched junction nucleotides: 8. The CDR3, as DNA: TGTGCCAGCAGGCCAACAGGGGGGTTCGCCAAAAACATTCAGTACTTC. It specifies CASRPTGGFAKNIQYF.

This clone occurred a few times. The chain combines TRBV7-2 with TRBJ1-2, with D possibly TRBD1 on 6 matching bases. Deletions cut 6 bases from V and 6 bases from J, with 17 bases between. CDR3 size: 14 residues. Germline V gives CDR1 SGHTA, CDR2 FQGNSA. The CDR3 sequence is CASSPNRVGNGYTF. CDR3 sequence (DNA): TGTGCCAGCAGTCCAAACAGGGTCGGAAATGGCTACACCTTC.

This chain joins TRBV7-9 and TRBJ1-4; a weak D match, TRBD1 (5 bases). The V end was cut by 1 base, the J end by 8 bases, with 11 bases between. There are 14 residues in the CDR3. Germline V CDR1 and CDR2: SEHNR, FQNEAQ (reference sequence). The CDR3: CASSLVRGEEKLFF. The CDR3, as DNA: TGTGCCAGCAGCTTAGTCCGGGGGGAAGAAAAACTGTTTTTT.

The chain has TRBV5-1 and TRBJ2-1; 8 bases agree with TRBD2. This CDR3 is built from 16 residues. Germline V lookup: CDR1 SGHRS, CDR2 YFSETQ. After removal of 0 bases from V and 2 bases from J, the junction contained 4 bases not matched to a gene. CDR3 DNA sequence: TGCGCCAGCAGCTTGGCGGCGGGAGGCCCCTACAATGAGCAGTTCTTC. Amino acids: CASSLAAGGPYNEQFF. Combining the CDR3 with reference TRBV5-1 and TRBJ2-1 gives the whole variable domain KAGVTQTPRYLIKTRGQQVTLSCSPISGHRSVSWYQQTPGQGLQFLFEYFSETQRNKGNFPGRFSGRQFSNSRSEMNVSTLELGDSALYLCASSLAAGGPYNEQFFGPGTRLTVL.

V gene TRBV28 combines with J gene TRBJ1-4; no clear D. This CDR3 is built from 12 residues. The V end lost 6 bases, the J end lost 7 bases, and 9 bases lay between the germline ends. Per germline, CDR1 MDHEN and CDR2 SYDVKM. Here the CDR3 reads CASRWFGEKLFF. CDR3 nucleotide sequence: TGTGCCAGCAGGTGGTTTGGTGAAAAACTGTTTTTT.

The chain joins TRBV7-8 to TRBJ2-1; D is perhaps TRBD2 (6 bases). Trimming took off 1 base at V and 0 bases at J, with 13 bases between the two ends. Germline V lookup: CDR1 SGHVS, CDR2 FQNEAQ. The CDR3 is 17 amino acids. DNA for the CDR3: TGTGCCAGCAGCTTAGGACCGGGACTTAGCTCCTACAATGAGCAGTTCTTC. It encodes CASSLGPGLSSYNEQFF.

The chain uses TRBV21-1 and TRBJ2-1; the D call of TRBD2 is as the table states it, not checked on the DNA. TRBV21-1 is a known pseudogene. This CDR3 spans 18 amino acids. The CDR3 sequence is CASSKEVEGTSDNNEQFF. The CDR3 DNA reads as TGTGCCAGCAGCAAAGAGGTGGAAGGGACTAGCGACAACAATGAGCAGTTCTTC.

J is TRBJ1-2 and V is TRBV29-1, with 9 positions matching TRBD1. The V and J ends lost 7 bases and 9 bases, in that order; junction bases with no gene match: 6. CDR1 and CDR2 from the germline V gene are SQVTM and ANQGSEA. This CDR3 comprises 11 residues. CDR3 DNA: TGCAGCGCCACAGGGGGCCCTCGCTACACCTTC. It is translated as CSATGGPRYTF.

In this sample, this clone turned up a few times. CDR3 DNA: TGTGCCAGCAGTTTGGGACAGCTGAACACTGAAGCTTTCTTT. Translated: CASSLGQLNTEAFF. This sequence joins TRBV6-6 and TRBJ1-1; 7 bases line up with TRBD1. The junction had 2 bases not matched to a gene; V was cut back by 4 bases and J by 0 bases. The CDR3 covers 14 residues. The germline V gene encodes CDR1 MNHNY and CDR2 SVGAGI (reference sequence).

The CDR3 coding sequence is TGTGCCAGCAGCCCTACTACCGGACAGGGGTTCCCACCCCTCCACTTT. Translated, it gives CASSPTTGQGFPPLHF. The V call is TRBV7-6, the J call TRBJ1-6, with 9 nucleotides matching TRBD1. CDR1 and CDR2 (germline): SGHVS, FNYEAQ. Unmatched junction bases numbered 13, after V lost 5 bases and J lost 11 bases. This CDR3 region has 16 residues.

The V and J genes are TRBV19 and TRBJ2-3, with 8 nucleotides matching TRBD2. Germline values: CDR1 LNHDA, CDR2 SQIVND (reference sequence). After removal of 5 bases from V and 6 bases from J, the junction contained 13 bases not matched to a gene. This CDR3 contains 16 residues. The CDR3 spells CASSHQTSGGTDTQYF. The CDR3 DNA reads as TGTGCCAGTAGTCACCAAACTAGCGGAGGAACCGATACGCAGTATTTT.

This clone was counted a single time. In DNA form, the CDR3 reads TGTGCCAGCAGTTTACGGGATACGCAGTATTTT. Protein product: CASSLRDTQYF. The chain has TRBV28 and TRBJ2-3, with D uncertain. The CDR3 has 11 residues. Per the germline V gene, CDR1 is MDHEN and CDR2 is SYDVKM. Trimming took 2 bases from V and 6 from J, leaving 3 bases between them.

The CDR3 DNA sequence: TGCGCCAGCAGCTTGGGAATAACGGGGGAACTCTACGAGCAGTACTTC. Its protein product is CASSLGITGELYEQYF. The chain recombines TRBV5-1 with TRBJ2-7; D possibly corresponds to TRBD2 (6 bases). This CDR3 spans 16 amino acids. Germline V CDR1 and CDR2: SGHRS, YFSETQ. V lost 0 bases and J 3 bases, leaving 16 bases between the germline ends.

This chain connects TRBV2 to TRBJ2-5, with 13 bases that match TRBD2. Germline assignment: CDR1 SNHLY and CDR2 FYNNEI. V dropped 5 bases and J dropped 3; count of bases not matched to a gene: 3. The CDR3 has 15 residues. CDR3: CASSPGTSGKETQYF. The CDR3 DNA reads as TGTGCCAGCAGTCCCGGGACTAGCGGGAAAGAGACCCAGTACTTC.

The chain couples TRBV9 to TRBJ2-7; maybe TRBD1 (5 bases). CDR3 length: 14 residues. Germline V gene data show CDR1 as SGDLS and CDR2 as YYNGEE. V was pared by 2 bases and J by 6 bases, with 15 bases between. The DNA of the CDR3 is TGTGCCAGCAGCGTTCTTCCAGGGCAGGGCGAGCAGTACTTC. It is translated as CASSVLPGQGEQYF. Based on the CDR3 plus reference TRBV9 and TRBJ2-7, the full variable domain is DSGVTQTPKHLITATGQRVTLRCSPRSGDLSVYWYQQSLDQGLQFLIQYYNGEERAKGNILERFSAQQFPDLHSELNLSSLELGDSALYFCASSVLPGQGEQYFGPGTRLTVT.

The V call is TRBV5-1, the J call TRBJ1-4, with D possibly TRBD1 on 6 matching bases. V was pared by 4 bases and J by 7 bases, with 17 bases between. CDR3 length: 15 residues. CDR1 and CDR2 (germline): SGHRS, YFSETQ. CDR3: CASSRGTPGAEKLFF. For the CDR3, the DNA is TGCGCCAGCAGCCGCGGGACACCCGGTGCTGAAAAACTGTTTTTT. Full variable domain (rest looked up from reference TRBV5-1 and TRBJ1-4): KAGVTQTPRYLIKTRGQQVTLSCSPISGHRSVSWYQQTPGQGLQFLFEYFSETQRNKGNFPGRFSGRQFSNSRSEMNVSTLELGDSALYLCASSRGTPGAEKLFFGSGTQLSVL.

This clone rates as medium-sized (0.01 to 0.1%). The CDR3 is CASSPIGVYNEKLFF. In DNA form, the CDR3 reads TGTGCCAGCAGTCCCATAGGGGTCTATAATGAAAAACTGTTTTTT. The chain uses TRBV28 and TRBJ1-4; D is perhaps TRBD1 (5 bases). The length of the CDR3 is 15 residues. CDR1 and CDR2 from the germline V gene are MDHEN and SYDVKM. V was pared by 5 bases and J by 4 bases, with 14 bases between.

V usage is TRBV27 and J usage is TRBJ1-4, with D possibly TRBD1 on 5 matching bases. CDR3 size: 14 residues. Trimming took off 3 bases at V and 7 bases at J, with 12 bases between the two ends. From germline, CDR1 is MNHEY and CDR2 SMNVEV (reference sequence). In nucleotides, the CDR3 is TGTGCCAGCAGTTTCGCCGGGACGGCTGAAAAACTGTTTTTT. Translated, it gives CASSFAGTAEKLFF.

This CDR3 is CASSDRGLNTEAFF. The CDR3 region has the DNA TGTGCCAGCAGCGACAGGGGGCTAAACACTGAAGCTTTCTTT. J is TRBJ1-1 and V is TRBV6-1; 10 bases fit TRBD1. J gave up 2 bases and V 6 bases, and 3 bases lay outside the gene matches. The CDR3 extends over 14 amino acids. Germline V gene lookup returns CDR1 MNHNS and CDR2 SASEGT.

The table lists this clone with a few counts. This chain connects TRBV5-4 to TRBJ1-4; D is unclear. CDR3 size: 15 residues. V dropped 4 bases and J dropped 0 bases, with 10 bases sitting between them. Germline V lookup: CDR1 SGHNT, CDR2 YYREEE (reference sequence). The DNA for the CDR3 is TGTGCCAGCAGCAAAGACACGGCAACTAATGAAAAACTGTTTTTT. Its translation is CASSKDTATNEKLFF. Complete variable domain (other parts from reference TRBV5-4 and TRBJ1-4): ETGVTQSPTHLIKTRGQQVTLRCSSQSGHNTVSWYQQALGQGPQFIFQYYREEENGRGNFPPRFSGLQFPNYSSELNVNALELDDSALYLCASSKDTATNEKLFFGSGTQLSVL.

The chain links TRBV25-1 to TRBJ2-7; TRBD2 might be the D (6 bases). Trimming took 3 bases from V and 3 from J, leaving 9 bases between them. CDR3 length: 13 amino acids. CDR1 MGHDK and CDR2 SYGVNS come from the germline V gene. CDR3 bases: TGTGCCAGCAGTGATAGCGGTTACTACGAGCAGTACTTC. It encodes CASSDSGYYEQYF.

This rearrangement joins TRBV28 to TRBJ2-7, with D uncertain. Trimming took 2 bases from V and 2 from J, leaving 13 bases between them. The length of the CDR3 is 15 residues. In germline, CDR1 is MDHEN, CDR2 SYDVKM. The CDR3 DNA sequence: TGTGCCAGCAGTTTACTTTCGGCCGGCACCTACGAGCAGTACTTC. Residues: CASSLLSAGTYEQYF.

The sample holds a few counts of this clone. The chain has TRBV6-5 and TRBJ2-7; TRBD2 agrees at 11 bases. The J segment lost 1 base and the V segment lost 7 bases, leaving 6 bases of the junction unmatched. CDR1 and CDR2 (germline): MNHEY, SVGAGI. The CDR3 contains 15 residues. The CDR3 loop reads CASTSLAGGSYEQYF. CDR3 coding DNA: TGTGCCAGCACGAGCCTAGCGGGAGGTTCCTACGAGCAGTACTTC.